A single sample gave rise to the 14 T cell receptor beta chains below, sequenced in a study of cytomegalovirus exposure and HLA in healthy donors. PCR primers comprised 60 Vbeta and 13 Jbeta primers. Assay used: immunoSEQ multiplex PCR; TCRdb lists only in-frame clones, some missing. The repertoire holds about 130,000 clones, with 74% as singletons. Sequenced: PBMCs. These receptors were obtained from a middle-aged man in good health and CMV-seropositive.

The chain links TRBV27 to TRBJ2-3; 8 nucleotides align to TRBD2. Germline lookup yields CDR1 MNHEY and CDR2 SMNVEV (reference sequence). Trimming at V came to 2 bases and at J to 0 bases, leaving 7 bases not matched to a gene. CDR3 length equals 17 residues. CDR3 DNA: TGTGCCAGCAGTTTAGCCCCGTGGACTAGCAGCACAGATACGCAGTATTTT. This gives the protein CASSLAPWTSSTDTQYF.

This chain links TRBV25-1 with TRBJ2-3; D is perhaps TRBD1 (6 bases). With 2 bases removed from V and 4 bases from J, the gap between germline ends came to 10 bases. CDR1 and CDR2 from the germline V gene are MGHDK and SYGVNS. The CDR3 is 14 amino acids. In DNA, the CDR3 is TGTGCCAGCAGTGAAACCACAGGGCCAGATACGCAGTATTTT. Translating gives CASSETTGPDTQYF.

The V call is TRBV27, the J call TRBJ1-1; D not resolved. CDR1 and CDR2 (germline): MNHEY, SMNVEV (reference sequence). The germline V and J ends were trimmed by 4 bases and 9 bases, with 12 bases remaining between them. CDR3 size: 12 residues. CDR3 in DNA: TGTGCCAGCAGTTCCCCCCCATCAAAAGCTTTCTTT. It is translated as CASSSPPSKAFF.

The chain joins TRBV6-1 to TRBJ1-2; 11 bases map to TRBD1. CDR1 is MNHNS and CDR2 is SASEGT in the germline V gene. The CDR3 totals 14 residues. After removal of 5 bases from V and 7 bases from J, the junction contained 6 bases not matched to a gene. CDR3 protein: CASSSGQGASGYTF. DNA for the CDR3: TGTGCCAGCAGTTCCGGACAGGGGGCCAGTGGCTACACCTTC.

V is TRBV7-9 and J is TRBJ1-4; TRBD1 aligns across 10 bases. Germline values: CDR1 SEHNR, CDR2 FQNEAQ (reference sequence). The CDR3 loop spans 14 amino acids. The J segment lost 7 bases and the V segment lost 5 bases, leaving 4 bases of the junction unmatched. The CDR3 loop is CASSTDRGGEKLFF. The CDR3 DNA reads TGTGCCAGCAGCACGGACAGGGGGGGTGAAAAACTGTTTTTT. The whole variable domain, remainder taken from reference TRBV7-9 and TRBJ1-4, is DTGVSQNPRHKITKRGQNVTFRCDPISEHNRLYWYRQTLGQGPEFLTYFQNEAQLEKSRLLSDRFSAERPKGSFSTLEIQRTEQGDSAMYLCASSTDRGGEKLFFGSGTQLSVL.

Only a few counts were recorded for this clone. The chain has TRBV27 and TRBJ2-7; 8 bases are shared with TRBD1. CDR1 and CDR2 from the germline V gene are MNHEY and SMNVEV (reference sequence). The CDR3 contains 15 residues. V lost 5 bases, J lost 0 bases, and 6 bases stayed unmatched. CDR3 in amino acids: CASSTDRASSYEQYF. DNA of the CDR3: TGTGCCAGCAGTACGGACAGGGCGAGCTCCTACGAGCAGTACTTC.

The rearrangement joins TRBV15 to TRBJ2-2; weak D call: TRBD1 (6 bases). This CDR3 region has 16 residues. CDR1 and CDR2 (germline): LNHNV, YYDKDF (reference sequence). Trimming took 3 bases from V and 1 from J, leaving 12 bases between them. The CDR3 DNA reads TGTGCCACCAGCAGGGGACCGGGACAGAACACCGGGGAGCTGTTTTTT. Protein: CATSRGPGQNTGELFF.

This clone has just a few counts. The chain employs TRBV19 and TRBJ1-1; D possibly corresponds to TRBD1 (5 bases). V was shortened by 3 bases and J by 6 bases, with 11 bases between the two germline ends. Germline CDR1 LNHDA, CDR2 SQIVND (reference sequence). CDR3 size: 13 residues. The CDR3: CASSINRIAEAFF. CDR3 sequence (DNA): TGTGCCAGTAGTATTAACAGGATCGCTGAAGCTTTCTTT.

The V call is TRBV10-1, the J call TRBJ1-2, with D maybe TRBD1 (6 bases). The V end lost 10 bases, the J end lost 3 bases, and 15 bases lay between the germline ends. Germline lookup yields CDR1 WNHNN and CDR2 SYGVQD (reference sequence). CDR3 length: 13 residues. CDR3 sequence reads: CAMTRQAYYGYTF. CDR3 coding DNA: TGCGCCATGACTCGACAGGCCTACTATGGCTACACCTTC.

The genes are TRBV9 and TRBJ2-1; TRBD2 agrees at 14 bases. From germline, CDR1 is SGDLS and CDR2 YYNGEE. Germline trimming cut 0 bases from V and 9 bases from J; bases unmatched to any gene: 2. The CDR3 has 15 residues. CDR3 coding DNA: TGTGCCAGCAGCGTAGAGGGACTAGCGGGAGCTGAGCAGTTCTTC. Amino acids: CASSVEGLAGAEQFF. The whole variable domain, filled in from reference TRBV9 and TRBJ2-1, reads DSGVTQTPKHLITATGQRVTLRCSPRSGDLSVYWYQQSLDQGLQFLIQYYNGEERAKGNILERFSAQQFPDLHSELNLSSLELGDSALYFCASSVEGLAGAEQFFGPGTRLTVL.

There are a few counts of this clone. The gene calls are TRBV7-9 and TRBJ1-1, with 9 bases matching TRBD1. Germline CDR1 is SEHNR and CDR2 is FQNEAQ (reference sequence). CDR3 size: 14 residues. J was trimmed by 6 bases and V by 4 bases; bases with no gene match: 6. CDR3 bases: TGTGCCAGCAGCTCCCGGGACAGGGTACCTGAAGCTTTCTTT. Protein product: CASSSRDRVPEAFF.

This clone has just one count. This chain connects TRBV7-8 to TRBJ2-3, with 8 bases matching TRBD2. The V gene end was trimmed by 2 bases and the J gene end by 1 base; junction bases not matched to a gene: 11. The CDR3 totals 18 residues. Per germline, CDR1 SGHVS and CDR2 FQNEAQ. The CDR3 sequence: CASSLRQAREARTDTQYF. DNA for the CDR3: TGTGCCAGCAGCTTACGTCAGGCGCGGGAGGCTCGCACAGATACGCAGTATTTT.

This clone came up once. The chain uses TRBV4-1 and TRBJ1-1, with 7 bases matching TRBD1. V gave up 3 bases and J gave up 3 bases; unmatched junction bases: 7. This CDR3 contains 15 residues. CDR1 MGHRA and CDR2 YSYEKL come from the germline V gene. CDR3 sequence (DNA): TGCGCCAGCAGCCATAGACAGGGCTTAGACACTGAAGCTTTCTTT. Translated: CASSHRQGLDTEAFF.

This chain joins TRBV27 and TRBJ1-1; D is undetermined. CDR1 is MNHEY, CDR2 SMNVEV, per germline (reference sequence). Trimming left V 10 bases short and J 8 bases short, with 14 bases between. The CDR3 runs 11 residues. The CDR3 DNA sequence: TGTGCCACCCACGGCCCGGGAGAAGCTTTCTTT. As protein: CATHGPGEAFF.